This T cell receptor (beta chain) is drawn from a study of blood T cell repertoires in COVID-19. The germline V gene has CDR1 SGHVS and CDR2 FQNEAQ. Trimming took off 2 bases at V and 6 bases at J, with 13 bases between the two ends. The CDR3 is 14 residues long. The protocol was immunoSEQ multiplex PCR, while the TCRdb copy is restricted to in-frame clones and leaves out a portion. The table includes around 290,000 clones, around nine tenths detected once. The chain is built from TRBV7-8 and TRBJ1-2; D is uncertain. The sequence derives from a man aged 35 to 55 with acute or convalescent COVID-19. The sequenced sample was peripheral blood. The CDR3 loop is CASSLSWPVDGYTF. The DNA of the CDR3 is TGTGCCAGCAGCTTATCTTGGCCAGTCGATGGCTACACCTTC.